A selection of T cell receptor beta chains follows, all from one sample in a study of blood T cell repertoires in COVID-19. This table comes from immunoSEQ multiplex PCR, and its TCRdb copy is limited to in-frame clones, with some not included. Altogether roughly 160,000 clones are present, 70% to 80% being singletons, with the ten largest covering 8.1%. The sample was peripheral blood. These receptors originate from an older woman with COVID-19, enrolled during active disease. The CDR3 runs from the conserved cysteine through the conserved F or W. The D gene is left open where the match is weak. Size values are once, few and many counts, or a class for expanded clones, and some rows have none.

TRBV3-1/TRBV3-2	.	TRBJ2-5	.	CASSQVPTDQETQYF	TGTGCCAGCAGCCAAGTACCGACAGACCAAGAGACCCAGTACTTC
TRBV4-2	.	TRBJ1-6	few	CASSQEGAGADSPLHF	TGTGCCAGCAGCCAAGAAGGGGCTGGGGCAGATTCACCCCTCCACTTT
TRBV6-2/TRBV6-3	.	TRBJ2-5	.	CASSYGQQETQYF	TGTGCCAGCAGTTACGGCCAACAAGAGACCCAGTACTTC
TRBV27	.	TRBJ1-5	.	CASTLVGVGSQPQHF	TGTGCCAGCACCCTAGTCGGGGTCGGCAGTCAGCCCCAGCATTTT
TRBV7-8	TRBD2	TRBJ2-1	.	CASSLGDYSYNEQFF	TGTGCCAGCAGCTTAGGGGACTACTCCTACAATGAGCAGTTCTTC
TRBV7-2	.	TRBJ1-5	.	CASSAGLTNQPQHF	TGTGCCAGCAGCGCGGGACTGACCAATCAGCCCCAGCATTTT
TRBV6-5	TRBD1	TRBJ2-7	.	CASSFGQGIGEQYF	TGTGCCAGCAGTTTCGGACAGGGCATTGGTGAGCAGTACTTC
TRBV7-2	.	TRBJ1-1	.	CASSFRGETEAFF	TGTGCCAGCAGCTTCCGCGGCGAAACTGAAGCTTTCTTT
TRBV19	.	TRBJ2-1	.	CASSMGTGVREQFF	TGTGCCAGTAGTATGGGGACTGGCGTCCGGGAGCAGTTCTTC
TRBV6-1	TRBD2	TRBJ2-5	.	CASSEGTSGSGETQYF	TGTGCCAGCAGTGAAGGGACTAGCGGCAGTGGGGAGACCCAGTACTTC
TRBV6-6	.	TRBJ1-1	.	CASRPLVEASWAFF	TGTGCCAGCAGACCACTCGTGGAGGCCTCTTGGGCTTTCTTT
TRBV28	.	TRBJ2-3	.	CASSLYPQGADTQYF	TGTGCCAGCAGTTTATACCCACAGGGCGCAGATACGCAGTATTTT
TRBV4-1	TRBD2	TRBJ2-1	.	CASSRAVGGAYNEQFF	TGCGCCAGCAGCCGAGCGGTCGGGGGGGCCTACAATGAGCAGTTCTTC
TRBV15	TRBD2	TRBJ2-2	once	CATSRGLAGGPGTGELFF	TGTGCCACCAGCAGGGGACTAGCGGGAGGGCCGGGCACCGGGGAGCTGTTTTTT
TRBV19	TRBD1	TRBJ2-3	.	CASSTRDRGPDTQYF	TGTGCCAGTAGTACCCGGGACAGGGGTCCAGATACGCAGTATTTT
TRBV3-1/TRBV3-2	.	TRBJ1-6	.	CASSPSGQYNSPLHF	TGTGCCAGCAGCCCGTCGGGACAATATAATTCACCCCTCCACTTT
TRBV7-8	TRBD1	TRBJ1-1	few	CASSRGTVGTEAFF	TGTGCCAGCAGCCGAGGGACAGTTGGAACTGAAGCTTTCTTT
TRBV4-3	.	TRBJ2-3	.	CASSQGSGTDTQYF	TGCGCCAGCAGCCAAGGGAGCGGCACAGATACGCAGTATTTT
TRBV5-8	.	TRBJ2-2	.	CASSFTGTGELFF	TGTGCCAGCAGCTTTACAGGGACCGGGGAGCTGTTTTTT
TRBV9	.	TRBJ1-2	.	CASSVSPTVTESYGYTF	TGTGCCAGCAGCGTATCCCCCACAGTGACGGAAAGCTATGGCTACACCTTC
TRBV10-1	TRBD1	TRBJ2-2	few	CASSPQAGQGKKTGELFF	TGCGCCAGCAGCCCACAAGCCGGACAGGGGAAAAAGACCGGGGAGCTGTTTTTT
TRBV19	TRBD1	TRBJ1-1	many	CASSIQGATEAFF	TGTGCCAGTAGTATACAGGGGGCAACTGAAGCTTTCTTT
TRBV3-1/TRBV3-2	.	TRBJ2-2	.	CASSHGAGSGELFF	TGTGCCAGCAGCCATGGGGCAGGTAGCGGGGAGCTGTTTTTT
TRBV4-2	.	TRBJ1-4	few	CASSHATGDPREKLFF	TGTGCCAGCAGCCACGCTACAGGTGACCCCAGAGAAAAACTGTTTTTT
TRBV19	.	TRBJ2-7	.	CASSIRPGPSGMTYEQYF	TGTGCCAGTAGTATAAGGCCAGGGCCTTCAGGAATGACCTACGAGCAGTACTTC
TRBV7-9	.	TRBJ2-1	.	CASSRAIAATSSYNEQFF	TGTGCCAGCAGCCGCGCCATAGCGGCTACTAGCTCCTACAATGAGCAGTTCTTC
TRBV19	.	TRBJ1-1	.	CASRWATNTEAFF	TGTGCCAGTAGGTGGGCAACGAACACTGAAGCTTTCTTT
TRBV19	.	TRBJ1-1	.	CASSNEGVIGEAFF	TGTGCCAGTAGTAACGAGGGAGTGATCGGTGAAGCTTTCTTT
TRBV5-1	TRBD1	TRBJ1-1	.	CASSATGRAMNTEAFF	TGCGCCAGCAGCGCGACAGGGAGAGCCATGAACACTGAAGCTTTCTTT
TRBV9	.	TRBJ1-1	.	CASSAHRNTEAFF	TGTGCCAGCAGTGCGCATAGAAACACTGAAGCTTTCTTT
TRBV11-2	TRBD1	TRBJ1-2	.	CASTILGTDYGYTF	TGTGCCAGCACCATTCTAGGGACAGACTATGGCTACACCTTC
TRBV9	TRBD1	TRBJ1-2	.	CASSLGQANYGYTF	TGTGCCAGCAGCCTCGGACAGGCTAACTATGGCTACACCTTC
TRBV9	TRBD1	TRBJ2-7	.	CASSPQGTGSHEQYF	TGTGCCAGCAGCCCACAGGGGACAGGGTCTCACGAGCAGTACTTC
TRBV28	TRBD2	TRBJ2-7	.	CASSLGTSGSEQYF	TGTGCCAGCAGTTTAGGGACTAGCGGGAGCGAGCAGTACTTC
TRBV2	TRBD2	TRBJ2-5	.	CASNRLADQETQYF	TGTGCCAGCAATCGACTAGCGGATCAAGAGACCCAGTACTTC
TRBV11-3	.	TRBJ2-1	.	CASSITGSSYNEQFF	TGTGCCAGCAGCATTACAGGGAGCTCCTACAATGAGCAGTTCTTC
TRBV5-8	.	TRBJ1-5	.	CASSLARQPHSNQPQHF	TGTGCCAGCAGCTTGGCCCGACAGCCGCATAGCAATCAGCCCCAGCATTTT
TRBV5-1	.	TRBJ1-4	.	CASSLFGDEKLFF	TGCGCCAGCAGCTTGTTCGGGGATGAAAAACTGTTTTTT
TRBV7-2	.	TRBJ2-3	.	CASSSNPSGLSTDTQYF	TGTGCCAGCAGCTCAAACCCAAGCGGTCTAAGCACAGATACGCAGTATTTT
TRBV2	TRBD2	TRBJ2-5	.	CARRASGRQETQYF	TGTGCCAGGAGAGCTAGCGGGAGACAAGAGACCCAGTACTTC
TRBV6-6	.	TRBJ1-2	.	CASRSRDTSNYGYTF	TGTGCCAGCAGATCCCGGGACACTTCTAACTATGGCTACACCTTC
TRBV6-1	.	TRBJ1-2	.	CASSESPGGVGYGYTF	TGTGCCAGCAGTGAATCCCCCGGAGGGGTGGGGTATGGCTACACCTTC
TRBV7-2	.	TRBJ2-1	.	CASSLWTVNNEQFF	TGTGCCAGCAGCCTCTGGACAGTTAACAATGAGCAGTTCTTC
TRBV19	.	TRBJ1-5	.	CASSPPPQNQPQHF	TGTGCCAGTAGTCCTCCCCCACAGAATCAGCCCCAGCATTTT
TRBV2	.	TRBJ2-1	.	CASSEEVRGEQFF	TGTGCCAGCAGTGAAGAAGTCAGGGGTGAGCAGTTCTTC
TRBV14	TRBD1	TRBJ2-5	.	CASSQESRGLALGETQYF	TGTGCCAGCAGCCAAGAGTCGAGGGGGCTGGCCCTGGGGGAGACCCAGTACTTC
TRBV6-5	TRBD1	TRBJ2-7	.	CASRPGQGIYEQYF	TGTGCCAGCAGGCCGGGACAGGGAATCTACGAGCAGTACTTC
TRBV7-2	.	TRBJ2-2	.	CASSPRVLATGELFF	TGTGCCAGCAGCCCAAGGGTCCTAGCGACCGGGGAGCTGTTTTTT
TRBV4-3	.	TRBJ2-5	.	CASSLERAPQETQYF	TGCGCCAGCAGCCTGGAGCGGGCCCCCCAAGAGACCCAGTACTTC
TRBV2	.	TRBJ1-3	.	CASSVVSGNTIYF	TGTGCCAGCAGCGTCGTTTCTGGAAACACCATATATTTT
TRBV9	.	TRBJ2-1	few	CASSTGLYNEQFF	TGTGCCAGCAGCACCGGACTTTACAATGAGCAGTTCTTC
TRBV16	.	TRBJ2-1	.	CASVRANSGGEQFF	TGTGCCAGCGTCCGGGCCAACTCTGGAGGTGAGCAGTTCTTC